These 11 T cell receptor beta chains came from one sample sequenced in a study of T cell responses to AZD1222 COVID-19 vaccine. Assay used: immunoSEQ multiplex PCR; TCRdb lists only in-frame clones, some missing. Here the sample spans some 110,000 clones, approximately 85% being singletons. The sequencing here drew on peripheral blood, taken 28 days after the second AZD1222 dose. Every receptor here comes from an adult who received the AZD1222 COVID-19 vaccine.

V usage is TRBV28 and J usage is TRBJ2-7; TRBD1 is a possible D gene (5 bases). The CDR3 totals 16 residues. V was trimmed by 6 bases and J by 0 bases, leaving 18 bases between them. CDR1 and CDR2 from the germline V gene are MDHEN and SYDVKM. The DNA for the CDR3 is TGTGCCAGCAGCCCGACCTCAAAGGGGCACTCCTACGAGCAGTACTTC. Protein sequence: CASSPTSKGHSYEQYF. Supplemented by reference TRBV28 and TRBJ2-7, the full variable domain reads DVKVTQSSRYLVKRTGEKVFLECVQDMDHENMFWYRQDPGLGLRLIYFSYDVKMKEKGDIPEGYSVSREKKERFSLILESASTNQTSMYLCASSPTSKGHSYEQYFGPGTRLTVT.

As DNA, the CDR3 is TGTGCCAGCAGTTTAGGGCGAGAAAAACTGTTTTTT. Its translation: CASSLGREKLFF. V gene TRBV12-3 or TRBV12-4 combines with J gene TRBJ1-4; D is undetermined. The V end was cut by 1 base, the J end by 8 bases, with 5 bases between. The length of the CDR3 is 12 residues.

V is TRBV24-1 and J is TRBJ2-1; perhaps D is TRBD1 or TRBD2 (6 bases each). V shed 5 bases and J shed 6 bases, with 16 bases lying between them. CDR3 length: 15 residues. Looked up from germline, CDR1 is KGHDR and CDR2 is SFDVKD. CDR3 protein: CATSGFVGGSNEQFF. The CDR3 region has the DNA TGTGCCACCAGTGGGTTCGTCGGGGGCTCCAATGAGCAGTTCTTC.

This chain uses TRBV28 with TRBJ1-1; unclear D gene. V was shortened by 3 bases and J by 4 bases, with 9 bases between the two germline ends. This CDR3 region has 13 residues. Germline V gene data show CDR1 as MDHEN and CDR2 as SYDVKM. The CDR3 sequence: CASSFQVFTEAFF. The DNA for the CDR3 is TGTGCCAGCAGTTTCCAGGTCTTCACTGAAGCTTTCTTT.

This clone was counted a few times. V is TRBV28 and J is TRBJ2-3; 11 bases line up with TRBD2. V lost 3 bases to trimming and J lost 2 bases; unmatched junction nucleotides: 4. The germline V gene encodes CDR1 MDHEN and CDR2 SYDVKM. CDR3 length equals 16 residues. CDR3 coding DNA: TGTGCCAGCAGTTTGGCTAGCGGGGGGTTCACAGATACGCAGTATTTT. Its protein product is CASSLASGGFTDTQYF.

This chain links TRBV3-1 (or the pseudogene TRBV3-2) with TRBJ2-2; 7 bases fit TRBD1. The CDR3 totals 16 residues. Germline CDR1 reads LGHDT; CDR2 reads YNNKEL (reference sequence). V lost 1 base and J lost 0; bases outside the gene matches: 2. CDR3 nucleotides: TGTGCCAGCAGCCAAGCAACAGGGGCGAACACCGGGGAGCTGTTTTTT. Its translation is CASSQATGANTGELFF.

The table lists this clone with a few counts. The V call is TRBV13, the J call TRBJ2-5, with TRBD1 matching 7 bases. CDR1 PRHDT and CDR2 FYEKMQ come from the germline V gene (reference sequence). The CDR3 has 17 amino acids. V was clipped by 5 bases and J by 3 bases; unmatched bases: 15. The CDR3 reads CASSLSRFRDREETQYF. Here the CDR3 DNA reads TGTGCCAGCAGCCTCTCACGCTTCCGGGACAGAGAAGAGACCCAGTACTTC.

This clone was counted once. This chain uses TRBV12-5 with TRBJ2-3; D gene unclear. The germline CDR1 and CDR2 sequences are LGHNT and FRNRAP. CDR3 size: 11 residues. Trimming pared 7 bases from V and 2 bases from J, leaving 4 bases between. CDR3 sequence (DNA): TGTGCTAGTGCGGACACAGATACGCAGTATTTT. Translation gives CASADTDTQYF.

V usage is TRBV6-1 and J usage is TRBJ1-1; 8 bases map to TRBD1. Germline values: CDR1 MNHNS, CDR2 SASEGT. J gave up 9 bases and V 2 bases, and 11 bases lay outside the gene matches. The CDR3 is 15 residues long. The CDR3 DNA reads as TGTGCCAGCAGTGAAAGCGCAGGGGGCGCAATACAAGCTTTCTTT. Amino acid sequence: CASSESAGGAIQAFF.

This clone was picked up a small number of times. This chain uses TRBV25-1 with TRBJ1-3, with D possibly being TRBD1 (6 bases). The CDR3 runs 13 residues. The V and J ends lost 5 bases and 4 bases respectively, with 9 bases between them. CDR1 and CDR2 from the germline V gene are MGHDK and SYGVNS. The CDR3, as DNA: TGTGCCAGCAGTACAGGGACGGGAAACACCATATATTTT. Its translation is CASSTGTGNTIYF.

This clone is medium-sized by share. The V call is TRBV7-8, the J call TRBJ1-1; 9 nucleotides align to TRBD1. The CDR3 spans 15 residues. Looked up from germline, CDR1 is SGHVS and CDR2 is FQNEAQ. The trim removed 5 bases at V and 5 bases at J, leaving 9 bases unmatched. The CDR3 protein is CASSHSGQGGTEAFF. In DNA form, the CDR3 reads TGTGCCAGCAGCCATTCGGGACAGGGTGGGACTGAAGCTTTCTTT.